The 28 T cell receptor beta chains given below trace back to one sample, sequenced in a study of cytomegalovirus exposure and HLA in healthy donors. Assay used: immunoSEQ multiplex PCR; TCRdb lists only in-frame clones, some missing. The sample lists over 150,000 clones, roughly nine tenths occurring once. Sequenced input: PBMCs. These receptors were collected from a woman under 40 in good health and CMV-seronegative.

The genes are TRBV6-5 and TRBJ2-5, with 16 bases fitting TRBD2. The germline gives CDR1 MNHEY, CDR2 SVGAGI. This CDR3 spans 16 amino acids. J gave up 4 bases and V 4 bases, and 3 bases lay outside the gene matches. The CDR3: CASSSGLAGGLETQYF. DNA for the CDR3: TGTGCCAGCAGTTCGGGACTAGCGGGGGGGCTAGAGACCCAGTACTTC.

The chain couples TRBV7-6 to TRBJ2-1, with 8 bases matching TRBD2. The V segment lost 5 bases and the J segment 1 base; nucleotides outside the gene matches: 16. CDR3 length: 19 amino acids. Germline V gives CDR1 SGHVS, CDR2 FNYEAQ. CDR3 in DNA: TGTGCCAGCAGCCCCCGACTGAGGTTGGAGCGGGAGTCCTACAATGAGCAGTTCTTC. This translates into CASSPRLRLERESYNEQFF.

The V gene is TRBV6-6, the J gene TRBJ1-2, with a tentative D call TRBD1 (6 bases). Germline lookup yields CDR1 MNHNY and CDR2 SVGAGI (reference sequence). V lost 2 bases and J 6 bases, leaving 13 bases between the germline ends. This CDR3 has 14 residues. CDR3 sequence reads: CASSYGGGLDGYTF. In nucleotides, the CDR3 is TGTGCCAGCAGTTACGGGGGGGGGCTCGATGGCTACACCTTC.

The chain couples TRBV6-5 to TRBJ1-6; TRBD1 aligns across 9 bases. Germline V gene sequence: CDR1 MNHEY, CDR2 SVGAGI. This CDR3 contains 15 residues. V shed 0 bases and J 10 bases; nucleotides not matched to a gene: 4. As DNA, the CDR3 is TGTGCCAGCAGTTACTCCCGACAGGGGGAATCACCCCTCCACTTT. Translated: CASSYSRQGESPLHF.

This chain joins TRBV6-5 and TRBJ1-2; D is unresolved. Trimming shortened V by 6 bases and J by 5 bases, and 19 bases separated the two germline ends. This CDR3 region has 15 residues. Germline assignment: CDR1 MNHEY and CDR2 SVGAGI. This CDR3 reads CASSPPLRFEYGYTF. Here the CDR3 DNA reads TGTGCCAGCAGCCCTCCCCTTCGGTTCGAGTATGGCTACACCTTC.

The CDR3 loop is CASSSEGFTEAFF. CDR3 in DNA: TGCGCCAGCAGCTCCGAGGGGTTCACTGAAGCTTTCTTT. The chain joins TRBV4-1 to TRBJ1-1; TRBD1 might be the D (5 bases). V shed 5 bases and J shed 4 bases, with 11 bases lying between them. Germline CDR1 reads MGHRA; CDR2 reads YSYEKL. The CDR3 is made up of 13 amino acids.

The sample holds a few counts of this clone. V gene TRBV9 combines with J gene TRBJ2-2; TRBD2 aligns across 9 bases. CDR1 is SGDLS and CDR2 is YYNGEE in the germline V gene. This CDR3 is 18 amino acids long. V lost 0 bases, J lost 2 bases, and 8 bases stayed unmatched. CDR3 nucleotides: TGTGCCAGCAGCGTAGTGCCTAGGCTAGCGGGAAACACCGGGGAGCTGTTTTTT. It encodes CASSVVPRLAGNTGELFF.

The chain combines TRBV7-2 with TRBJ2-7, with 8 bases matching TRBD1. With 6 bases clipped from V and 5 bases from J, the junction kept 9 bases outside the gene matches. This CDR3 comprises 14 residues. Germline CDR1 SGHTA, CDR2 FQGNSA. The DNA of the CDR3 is TGTGCCAGCAGTCCATTGGACAGGGCCCACGAGCAGTACTTC. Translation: CASSPLDRAHEQYF. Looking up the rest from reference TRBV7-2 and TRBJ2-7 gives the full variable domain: GAGVSQSPSNKVTEKGKDVELRCDPISGHTALYWYRQSLGQGLEFLIYFQGNSAPDKSGLPSDRFSAERTGGSVSTLTIQRTQQEDSAVYLCASSPLDRAHEQYFGPGTRLTVT.

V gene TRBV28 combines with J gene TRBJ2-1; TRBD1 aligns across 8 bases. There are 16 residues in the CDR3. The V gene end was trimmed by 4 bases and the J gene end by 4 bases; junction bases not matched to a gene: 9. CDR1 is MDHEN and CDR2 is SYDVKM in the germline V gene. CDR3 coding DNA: TGTGCCAGCAGTTCTGTCCGACAGGGGAAGTACAATGAGCAGTTCTTC. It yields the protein CASSSVRQGKYNEQFF.

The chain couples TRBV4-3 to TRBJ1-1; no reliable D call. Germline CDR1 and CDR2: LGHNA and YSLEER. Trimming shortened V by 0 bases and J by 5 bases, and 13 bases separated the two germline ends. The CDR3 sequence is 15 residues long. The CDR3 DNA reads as TGCGCCAGCAGCCAAGACTGGGAGGGAAGGACTGAAGCTTTCTTT. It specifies CASSQDWEGRTEAFF.

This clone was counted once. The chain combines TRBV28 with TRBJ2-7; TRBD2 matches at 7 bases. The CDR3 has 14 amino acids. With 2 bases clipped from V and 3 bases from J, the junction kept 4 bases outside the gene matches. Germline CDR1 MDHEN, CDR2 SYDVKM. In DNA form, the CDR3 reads TGTGCCAGCAGTTTAAAACGGGGGGTCTACGAGCAGTACTTC. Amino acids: CASSLKRGVYEQYF.

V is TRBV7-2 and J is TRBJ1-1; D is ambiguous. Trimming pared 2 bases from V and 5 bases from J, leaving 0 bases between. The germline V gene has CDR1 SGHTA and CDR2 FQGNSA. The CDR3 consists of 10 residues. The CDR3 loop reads CASSLTEAFF. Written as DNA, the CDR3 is TGTGCCAGCAGCTTAACTGAAGCTTTCTTT.

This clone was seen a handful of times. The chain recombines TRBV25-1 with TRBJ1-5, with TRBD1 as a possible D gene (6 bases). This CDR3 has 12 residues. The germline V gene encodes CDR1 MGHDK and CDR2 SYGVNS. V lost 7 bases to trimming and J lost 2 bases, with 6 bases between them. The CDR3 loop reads CASNRGNQPQHF. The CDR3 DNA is TGTGCCAGCAACAGGGGCAATCAGCCCCAGCATTTT.

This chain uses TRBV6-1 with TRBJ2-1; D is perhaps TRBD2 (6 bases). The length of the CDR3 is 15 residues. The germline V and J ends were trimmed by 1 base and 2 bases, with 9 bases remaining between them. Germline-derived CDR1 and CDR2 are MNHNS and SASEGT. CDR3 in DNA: TGTGCCAGCAGTGAAGAGGGACTCCCCTACAATGAGCAGTTCTTC. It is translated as CASSEEGLPYNEQFF.

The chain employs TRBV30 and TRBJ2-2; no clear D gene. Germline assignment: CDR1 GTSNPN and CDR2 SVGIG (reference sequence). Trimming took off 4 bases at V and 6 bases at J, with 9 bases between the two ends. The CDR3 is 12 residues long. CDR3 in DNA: TGTGCCTGGACTCGGCCTCCCGGGGAGCTGTTTTTT. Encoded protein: CAWTRPPGELFF.

The CDR3 sequence is CASRPYNQPQHF. DNA of the CDR3: TGTGCCAGCCGGCCATACAATCAGCCCCAGCATTTT. The rearrangement links TRBV6-1 to TRBJ1-5; D ambiguous. Germline V CDR1 and CDR2: MNHNS, SASEGT. V was clipped by 8 bases and J by 3 bases, with 8 bases between them. The length of the CDR3 is 12 residues.

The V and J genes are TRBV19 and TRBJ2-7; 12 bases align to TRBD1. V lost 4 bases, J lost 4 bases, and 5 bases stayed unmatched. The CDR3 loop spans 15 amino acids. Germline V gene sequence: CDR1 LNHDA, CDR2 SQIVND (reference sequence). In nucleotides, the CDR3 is TGTGCCAGTAGTACCGGGACAGGGGGCTCTTACGAGCAGTACTTC. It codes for CASSTGTGGSYEQYF.

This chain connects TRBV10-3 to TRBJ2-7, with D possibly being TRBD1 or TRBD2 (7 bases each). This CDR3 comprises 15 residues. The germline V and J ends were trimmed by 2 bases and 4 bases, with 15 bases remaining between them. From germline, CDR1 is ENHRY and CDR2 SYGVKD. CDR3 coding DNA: TGTGCCATCAGTGAGGGGGACAGCGGGAATTACGAGCAGTACTTC. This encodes CAISEGDSGNYEQYF.

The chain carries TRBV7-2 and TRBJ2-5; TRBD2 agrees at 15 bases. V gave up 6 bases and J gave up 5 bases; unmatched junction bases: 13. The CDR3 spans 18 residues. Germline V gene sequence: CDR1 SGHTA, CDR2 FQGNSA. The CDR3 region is CASRTGLAGGTPGETQYF. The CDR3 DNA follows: TGTGCCAGCAGGACCGGACTAGCGGGGGGGACCCCCGGGGAGACCCAGTACTTC. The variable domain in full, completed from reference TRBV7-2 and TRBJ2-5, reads GAGVSQSPSNKVTEKGKDVELRCDPISGHTALYWYRQSLGQGLEFLIYFQGNSAPDKSGLPSDRFSAERTGGSVSTLTIQRTQQEDSAVYLCASRTGLAGGTPGETQYFGPGTRLLVL.

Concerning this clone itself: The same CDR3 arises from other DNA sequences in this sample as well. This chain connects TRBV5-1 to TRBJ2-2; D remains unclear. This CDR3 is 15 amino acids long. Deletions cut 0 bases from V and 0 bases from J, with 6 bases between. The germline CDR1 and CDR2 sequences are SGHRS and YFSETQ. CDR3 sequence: CASSLGHPNTGELFF. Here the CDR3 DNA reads TGCGCCAGCAGCTTGGGCCACCCGAACACCGGGGAGCTGTTTTTT.

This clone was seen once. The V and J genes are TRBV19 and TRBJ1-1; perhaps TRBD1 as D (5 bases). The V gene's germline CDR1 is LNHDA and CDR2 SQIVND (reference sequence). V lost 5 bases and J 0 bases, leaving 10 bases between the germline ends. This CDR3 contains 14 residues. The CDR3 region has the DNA TGTGCCAGTAGTCTTTCAGGGATGAACACTGAAGCTTTCTTT. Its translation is CASSLSGMNTEAFF.

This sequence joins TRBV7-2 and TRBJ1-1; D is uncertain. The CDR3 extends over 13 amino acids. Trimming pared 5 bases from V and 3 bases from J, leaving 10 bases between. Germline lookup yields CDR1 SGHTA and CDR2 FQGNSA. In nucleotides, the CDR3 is TGTGCCAGCAGCCCCGGATCTTACACTGAAGCTTTCTTT. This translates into CASSPGSYTEAFF.

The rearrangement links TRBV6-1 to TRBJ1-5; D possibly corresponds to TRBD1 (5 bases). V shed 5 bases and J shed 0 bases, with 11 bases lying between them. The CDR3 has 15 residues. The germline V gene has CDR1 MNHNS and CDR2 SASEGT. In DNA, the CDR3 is TGTGCCAGCAGTTCCAGGGTTTTTAGCAATCAGCCCCAGCATTTT. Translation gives CASSSRVFSNQPQHF.

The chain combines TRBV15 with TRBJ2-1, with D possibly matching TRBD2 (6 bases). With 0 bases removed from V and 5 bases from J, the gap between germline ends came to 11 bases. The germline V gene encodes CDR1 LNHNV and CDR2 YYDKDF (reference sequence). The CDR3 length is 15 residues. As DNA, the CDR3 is TGTGCCACCAGCAGAGAATACGGGAGAAACAATGAGCAGTTCTTC. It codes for CATSREYGRNNEQFF. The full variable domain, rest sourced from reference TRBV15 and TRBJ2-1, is DAMVIQNPRYQVTQFGKPVTLSCSQTLNHNVMYWYQQKSSQAPKLLFHYYDKDFNNEADTPDNFQSRRPNTSFCFLDIRSPGLGDTAMYLCATSREYGRNNEQFFGPGTRLTVL.

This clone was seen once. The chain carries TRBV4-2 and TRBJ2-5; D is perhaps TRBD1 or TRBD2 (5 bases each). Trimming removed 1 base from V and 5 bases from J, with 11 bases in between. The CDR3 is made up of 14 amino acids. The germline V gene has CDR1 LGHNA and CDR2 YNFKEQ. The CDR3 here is CASSQGGTSETQYF. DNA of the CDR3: TGTGCCAGCAGCCAAGGTGGGACGTCGGAGACCCAGTACTTC.

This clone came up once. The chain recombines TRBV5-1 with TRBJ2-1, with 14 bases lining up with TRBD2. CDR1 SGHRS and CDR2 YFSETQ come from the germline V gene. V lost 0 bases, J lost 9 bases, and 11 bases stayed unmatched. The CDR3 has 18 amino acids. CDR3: CASSLGGTSGGPWREQFF. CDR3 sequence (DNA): TGCGCCAGCAGCTTGGGTGGGACTAGCGGGGGTCCTTGGCGTGAGCAGTTCTTC. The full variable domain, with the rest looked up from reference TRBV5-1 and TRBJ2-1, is KAGVTQTPRYLIKTRGQQVTLSCSPISGHRSVSWYQQTPGQGLQFLFEYFSETQRNKGNFPGRFSGRQFSNSRSEMNVSTLELGDSALYLCASSLGGTSGGPWREQFFGPGTRLTVL.

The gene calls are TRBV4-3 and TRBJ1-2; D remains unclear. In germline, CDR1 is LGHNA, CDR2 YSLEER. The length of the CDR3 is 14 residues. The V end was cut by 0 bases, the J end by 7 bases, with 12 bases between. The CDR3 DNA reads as TGCGCCAGCAGCCAAGATTCCGCGGAGTCTGGCTACACCTTC. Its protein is CASSQDSAESGYTF.

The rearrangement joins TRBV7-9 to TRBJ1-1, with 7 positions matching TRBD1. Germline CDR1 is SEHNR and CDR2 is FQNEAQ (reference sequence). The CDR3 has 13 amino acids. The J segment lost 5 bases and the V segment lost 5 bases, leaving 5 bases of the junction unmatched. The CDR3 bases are TGTGCCAGCAGCAACCAACAGGGGACTGAAGCTTTCTTT. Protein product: CASSNQQGTEAFF.